This record concerns one T cell receptor beta chain sequence. This sample was taken from a study of blood T cell repertoires in COVID-19. The CDR3 consists of 13 residues. Losses at the gene ends were 4 bases for V and 5 bases for J; bases not matched to a gene: 5. Germline V CDR1 and CDR2: LGHDT, YNNKEL (reference sequence). Profiling relied on immunoSEQ multiplex PCR, and the TCRdb table lists in-frame clones only, not all of them. Counted here are tens of thousands of clones, 75% to 90% occurring once; the ten biggest clones make up more than 2.5%. This receptor was identified in an elderly man with active or convalescent COVID-19. Source material: peripheral blood. The chain links TRBV3-1 (or the pseudogene TRBV3-2) to TRBJ2-7, with 7 positions matching TRBD1. The CDR3 bases are TGTGCCAGCAGCCGAGGACAGGCCCACGAGCAGTACTTC. This codes for CASSRGQAHEQYF.